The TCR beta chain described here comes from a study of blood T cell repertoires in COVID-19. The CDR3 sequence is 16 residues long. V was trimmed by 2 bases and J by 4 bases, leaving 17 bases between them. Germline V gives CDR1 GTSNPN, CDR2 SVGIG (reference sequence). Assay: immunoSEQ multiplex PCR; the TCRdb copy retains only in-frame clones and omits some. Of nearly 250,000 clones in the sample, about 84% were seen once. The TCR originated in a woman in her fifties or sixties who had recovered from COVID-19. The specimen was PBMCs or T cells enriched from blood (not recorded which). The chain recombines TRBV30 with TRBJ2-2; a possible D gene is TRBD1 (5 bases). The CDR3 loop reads CAWSLEAGSTTGELFF. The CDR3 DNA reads TGTGCCTGGAGTTTAGAGGCAGGGTCGACCACCGGGGAGCTGTTTTTT.